This T cell receptor (beta chain) was recorded in a study of cytomegalovirus exposure and HLA in healthy donors. The PCR made use of 60 Vbeta and 13 Jbeta primers. Per the original methods: In a later analysis, roughly 11 million of about 80 million unique beta chains occurred in at least two donors. Only in-frame clones appear in the TCRdb table, and some are missing; sequencing was by immunoSEQ multiplex PCR. V, J and clone size are those of that table, while D and trimming were read from the DNA. Among tens of thousands of clones, 82% were seen once, and the ten largest hold about 10%. Details on this clone: Its antigen is undetermined.

The J segment lost 2 bases and the V segment lost 3 bases, leaving 3 bases of the junction unmatched. The germline V gene encodes CDR1 LGHNA and CDR2 YNFKEQ. This CDR3 comprises 14 residues. Study-wide points: An analysis done earlier found most TCR beta V segments productive about 87% or about 30% of the time.

This clonotype was sampled from a woman aged 18-35 years in good health and CMV-seropositive. The V call is TRBV4-2, the J call TRBJ2-7, with 8 bases identical to TRBD1. The sample consisted of PBMCs. The CDR3 DNA reads TGTGCCAGCAGCCAGGCGACAGGGGCCTACGAGCAGTACTTC. As protein: CASSQATGAYEQYF.